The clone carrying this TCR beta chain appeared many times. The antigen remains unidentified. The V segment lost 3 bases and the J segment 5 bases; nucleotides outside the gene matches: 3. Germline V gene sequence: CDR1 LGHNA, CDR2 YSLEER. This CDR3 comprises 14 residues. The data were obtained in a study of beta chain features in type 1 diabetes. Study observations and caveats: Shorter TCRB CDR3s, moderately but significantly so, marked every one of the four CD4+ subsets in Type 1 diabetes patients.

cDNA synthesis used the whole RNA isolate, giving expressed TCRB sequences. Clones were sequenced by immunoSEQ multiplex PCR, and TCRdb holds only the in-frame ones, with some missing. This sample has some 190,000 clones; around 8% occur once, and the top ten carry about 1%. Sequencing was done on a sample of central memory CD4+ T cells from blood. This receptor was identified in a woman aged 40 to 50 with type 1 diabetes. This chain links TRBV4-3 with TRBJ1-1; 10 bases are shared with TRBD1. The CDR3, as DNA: TGCGCCAGCAGCCACCAGGACAGGGGGACTGAAGCTTTCTTT. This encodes CASSHQDRGTEAFF.